These 14 T cell receptor beta chains were all obtained from the same sample, sequenced in a study of blood T cell repertoires in COVID-19. The method was immunoSEQ multiplex PCR; TCRdb's version includes in-frame clones alone and lacks a portion of them. This sample yields 150,000 to 200,000 clones, of which 70% to 90% are seen a single time; approximately 10% belongs to the top ten. Material for sequencing was peripheral blood. The source of these receptors is an older woman with COVID-19, enrolled during active disease.

The rearrangement links TRBV7-9 to TRBJ1-2; D may be TRBD1 (6 bases). CDR3 length equals 11 residues. The germline V and J ends were trimmed by 4 bases and 7 bases, with 7 bases remaining between them. The germline CDR1 and CDR2 sequences are SEHNR and FQNEAQ (reference sequence). DNA of the CDR3: TGTGCCAGCAGCTCACAGGGTGGCTACACCTTC. As protein: CASSSQGGYTF.

The chain is built from TRBV29-1 and TRBJ2-6; 8 bases are shared with TRBD1. Per germline, CDR1 SQVTM and CDR2 ANQGSEA. The V and J ends lost 7 bases and 0 bases, in that order; junction bases with no gene match: 8. The CDR3 runs 16 residues. The CDR3 reads CSASGTGDSGANVLTF. The DNA for the CDR3 is TGCAGCGCCTCCGGGACAGGAGACTCTGGGGCCAACGTCCTGACTTTC.

This clone appeared a single time. V and J are TRBV12-1 and TRBJ1-5. TRBV12-1 is an annotated pseudogene. The CDR3 has 17 amino acids. CDR3 loop: CASSFVCLFYSNQPQHF. CDR3 coding DNA: TGTGCCAGCAGCTTTGTGTGCCTCTTCTATAGCAATCAGCCCCAGCATTTT.

This clone was counted a few times. CDR3 bases: TGTGCCAGCAGTGAGCCGGACCCCGGAGGTCAGCCCCAGCATTTT. Residues: CASSEPDPGGQPQHF. The J gene is TRBJ1-5, the V gene TRBV6-1; D unresolved. V was shortened by 3 bases and J by 6 bases, with 15 bases between the two germline ends. Germline assignment: CDR1 MNHNS and CDR2 SASEGT. The CDR3 extends over 15 amino acids.

V is TRBV14 and J is TRBJ1-3; D perhaps matches TRBD1 (5 bases). V lost 2 bases to trimming and J lost 0 bases, with 8 bases between them. CDR1 SGHDN and CDR2 FVKESK come from the germline V gene. The CDR3 is made up of 15 amino acids. This CDR3 reads CASSQKDNSGNTIYF. DNA for the CDR3: TGTGCCAGCAGCCAAAAGGACAACTCTGGAAACACCATATATTTT.

This clone was detected only a few times. This chain joins TRBV6-5 and TRBJ1-5; maybe TRBD1 (6 bases). Trimming left V 4 bases short and J 4 bases short, with 8 bases between. The CDR3 covers 13 residues. Germline CDR1 is MNHEY and CDR2 is SVGAGI. Here the CDR3 reads CASSSGVNQPQHF. DNA of the CDR3: TGTGCCAGCAGTTCAGGGGTGAATCAGCCCCAGCATTTT.

CDR3 sequence: CASSQDWVAGGGTGELFF. In DNA form, the CDR3 reads TGCGCCAGCAGCCAAGATTGGGTAGCGGGAGGTGGCACCGGGGAGCTGTTTTTT. This rearrangement joins TRBV4-3 to TRBJ2-2, with 10 bases identical to TRBD2. Germline loops: CDR1 LGHNA, CDR2 YSLEER. Germline trimming cut 0 bases from V and 4 bases from J; bases unmatched to any gene: 8. This CDR3 spans 18 amino acids.

This clone showed up just once. V and J are TRBV6-5 and TRBJ1-1; D may be TRBD1 (5 bases). The CDR3 covers 14 residues. The germline gives CDR1 MNHEY, CDR2 SVGAGI. Trimming stripped 7 bases from V and 1 base from J, with 13 bases between. CDR3 nucleotide sequence: TGTGCCAGCACTCCCAGGGACTCGAACACTGAAGCTTTCTTT. It encodes CASTPRDSNTEAFF.

The chain links TRBV5-5 to TRBJ1-5; 7 positions match TRBD1. The germline CDR1 and CDR2 sequences are SGHKS and YYEKEE (reference sequence). This CDR3 has 13 residues. The V and J ends lost 3 bases and 7 bases, in that order; junction bases with no gene match: 4. The CDR3 bases are TGTGCCAGCAGCTCCCCAGGGGGGCAGCCCCAGCATTTT. This codes for CASSSPGGQPQHF.

The chain employs TRBV7-3 and TRBJ1-2, with 9 nucleotides matching TRBD1. This CDR3 is built from 14 residues. CDR1 is SGHTA, CDR2 FQGTGA, per germline. With 4 bases clipped from V and 6 bases from J, the junction kept 6 bases outside the gene matches. CDR3 bases: TGTGCCAGCAGCTGGGTACAGGGGGCACATGGCTACACCTTC. Translating gives CASSWVQGAHGYTF. The full variable domain, its missing parts supplied by reference TRBV7-3 and TRBJ1-2, is GAGVSQTPSNKVTEKGKYVELRCDPISGHTALYWYRQSLGQGPEFLIYFQGTGAADDSGLPNDRFFAVRPEGSVSTLKIQRTERGDSAVYLCASSWVQGAHGYTFGSGTRLTVV.

This clone turned up a few times. V usage is TRBV6-5 and J usage is TRBJ1-1; D gene uncertain. This CDR3 is 12 amino acids long. Trimming left V 9 bases short and J 0 bases short, with 8 bases between. CDR1 MNHEY and CDR2 SVGAGI come from the germline V gene. DNA for the CDR3: TGTGCCAGTAATCCAGTGAACACTGAAGCTTTCTTT. Translated, it gives CASNPVNTEAFF.

CDR3 region: CASSYSPGQGTGELFF. Written as DNA, the CDR3 is TGTGCCAGCAGTTACTCACCGGGACAGGGAACCGGGGAGCTGTTTTTT. V is TRBV6-6 and J is TRBJ2-2; 9 nucleotides agree with TRBD1. CDR1 MNHNY and CDR2 SVGAGI come from the germline V gene (reference sequence). V shed 0 bases and J 5 bases; nucleotides not matched to a gene: 4. This CDR3 spans 16 amino acids.

The genes are TRBV18 and TRBJ2-7; 7 bases are a match to TRBD1. V was pared by 3 bases and J by 4 bases, with 6 bases of the junction left unmatched. Per germline, CDR1 KGHSH and CDR2 LQKENI. The CDR3 covers 14 residues. CDR3 DNA: TGTGCCAGCTCACCCGGGGACAGACCTTACGAGCAGTACTTC. Translation gives CASSPGDRPYEQYF.

The chain joins TRBV7-2 to TRBJ2-2; 7 nucleotides align to TRBD2. This CDR3 is built from 14 residues. Trimming cost V 3 bases and J 4 bases; bases outside gene matches: 2. Germline V gene lookup returns CDR1 SGHTA and CDR2 FQGNSA. The CDR3 spells CASSFGGSTGELFF. The CDR3 DNA is TGTGCCAGCAGCTTCGGCGGGAGCACCGGGGAGCTGTTTTTT.